These T cell receptor beta chains were read from a single sample in a study of pediatric ulcerative colitis. Libraries were prepared by immunoSEQ multiplex PCR; TCRdb keeps only in-frame clonotypes and omits some of them. Among some 10,000 clones listed, over 70% were seen once. The sample comprised blood. The source is a girl under 18 with moderate ulcerative colitis. The CDR3 runs from the conserved cysteine through the conserved F or W. Each record gives: J gene, V gene, clone size, D gene, CDR3 DNA, CDR3 protein. The D gene is left open where the match is weak. Clone size is not always given. Where it is, it says once, few, many or a class for expanded clones.

j_call: TRBJ2-7; v_call: TRBV2; clone_size: NA; d_call: NA; cdr3_nt: TGTGCCAGCAGTGAATACGAGCAGTACTTC; cdr3_aa: CASSEYEQYF
j_call: TRBJ2-7; v_call: TRBV6-5; clone_size: NA; d_call: TRBD1; cdr3_nt: TGTGCCAGCAGTACGGACAGGGCCACCTACGAGCAGTACTTC; cdr3_aa: CASSTDRATYEQYF
j_call: TRBJ2-5; v_call: TRBV10-3; clone_size: NA; d_call: NA; cdr3_nt: TGTGCCAGCCGTTCGGGGTTCGAAGAGACCCAGTACTTC; cdr3_aa: CASRSGFEETQYF
j_call: TRBJ2-7; v_call: TRBV6-1; clone_size: NA; d_call: NA; cdr3_nt: TGTGCCAGCAGTGAAGGTCGGGGGTTGGGCTACGAGCAGTACTTC; cdr3_aa: CASSEGRGLGYEQYF
j_call: TRBJ2-7; v_call: TRBV11-2; clone_size: NA; d_call: NA; cdr3_nt: TGTGCCAGCAGCTTAGTTCCCGGCCAGGACTACGAGCAGTACTTC; cdr3_aa: CASSLVPGQDYEQYF
j_call: TRBJ2-7; v_call: TRBV6-5; clone_size: NA; d_call: NA; cdr3_nt: TGTGCCAGCAGTTTAGGACGGCTACTCTACGAGCAGTACTTC; cdr3_aa: CASSLGRLLYEQYF
j_call: TRBJ2-3; v_call: TRBV19; clone_size: once; d_call: TRBD2; cdr3_nt: TGTGCCAGTAACACAGGGACTAGCGGACGCACAGATACGCAGTATTTT; cdr3_aa: CASNTGTSGRTDTQYF
j_call: TRBJ1-2; v_call: TRBV5-1; clone_size: NA; d_call: TRBD1; cdr3_nt: TGCGCCAGCAGCTTGGGGACAGGGGGATCTGGCTACACCTTC; cdr3_aa: CASSLGTGGSGYTF
j_call: TRBJ1-2; v_call: TRBV2; clone_size: NA; d_call: NA; cdr3_nt: TGTGCCAGCAGTGAAGGGGCGGGGGTCTATGGCTACACCTTC; cdr3_aa: CASSEGAGVYGYTF
j_call: TRBJ1-2; v_call: TRBV10-3; clone_size: NA; d_call: TRBD1; cdr3_nt: TGTGCCATCAGTGCCGGGACAGAGAACTATGGCTACACCTTC; cdr3_aa: CAISAGTENYGYTF
j_call: TRBJ1-6; v_call: TRBV9; clone_size: NA; d_call: NA; cdr3_nt: TGTGCCAGCAGCGTACGACAGCTTAATTCACCCCTCCACTTT; cdr3_aa: CASSVRQLNSPLHF
j_call: TRBJ2-3; v_call: TRBV6-1; clone_size: NA; d_call: NA; cdr3_nt: TGTGCCAGCAAGGAGGGGACCCCAGATACGCAGTATTTT; cdr3_aa: CASKEGTPDTQYF
j_call: TRBJ1-5; v_call: TRBV9; clone_size: once; d_call: NA; cdr3_nt: TGTGCCAGCAGCGTCAACAGTAATCAGCCCCAGCATTTT; cdr3_aa: CASSVNSNQPQHF
j_call: TRBJ2-1; v_call: TRBV27; clone_size: NA; d_call: NA; cdr3_nt: TGTGCCAGCAGACCACCGGCATCTAACTACAATGAGCAGTTCTTC; cdr3_aa: CASRPPASNYNEQFF
j_call: TRBJ1-4; v_call: TRBV11-2; clone_size: NA; d_call: NA; cdr3_nt: TGTGCCAGCAGCGCAGGAAAAACGGGATCAACTAATGAAAAACTGTTTTTT; cdr3_aa: CASSAGKTGSTNEKLFF
j_call: TRBJ1-2; v_call: TRBV19; clone_size: NA; d_call: NA; cdr3_nt: TGTGCCAGTAGTATATATGGGGAGCGAGACTATGGCTACACCTTC; cdr3_aa: CASSIYGERDYGYTF
j_call: TRBJ2-7; v_call: TRBV6-1; clone_size: NA; d_call: NA; cdr3_nt: TGTGCCAGCGGCGGACAGTGGCCGTTCTACGAGCAGTACTTC; cdr3_aa: CASGGQWPFYEQYF
j_call: TRBJ2-5; v_call: TRBV2; clone_size: NA; d_call: NA; cdr3_nt: TGTGCCAGCAGTGTAAGTGGGAAAGAGACCCAGTACTTC; cdr3_aa: CASSVSGKETQYF
j_call: TRBJ2-1; v_call: TRBV5-6; clone_size: NA; d_call: TRBD2; cdr3_nt: TGTGCCAGCAGCTTGCGGTTTAGCGGGAGTGGTGAGCAGTTCTTC; cdr3_aa: CASSLRFSGSGEQFF
j_call: TRBJ2-1; v_call: TRBV18; clone_size: NA; d_call: TRBD2; cdr3_nt: TGTGCCAGCTCACTGGGACTAGAAGCCTACAATGAGCAGTTCTTC; cdr3_aa: CASSLGLEAYNEQFF
j_call: TRBJ2-3; v_call: TRBV6-6; clone_size: NA; d_call: NA; cdr3_nt: TGTGCCAGCAGCTGGGAGGAAACCGATACGCAGTATTTT; cdr3_aa: CASSWEETDTQYF
j_call: TRBJ1-3; v_call: TRBV30; clone_size: NA; d_call: NA; cdr3_nt: TGTGCCTGGAGACAGATCTCTGGAAACACCATATATTTT; cdr3_aa: CAWRQISGNTIYF
j_call: TRBJ1-2; v_call: TRBV6-1; clone_size: NA; d_call: NA; cdr3_nt: TGTGCCAGCAGTGGATGGGCAGACTCCTATGGCTACACCTTC; cdr3_aa: CASSGWADSYGYTF
j_call: TRBJ2-3; v_call: TRBV5-1; clone_size: NA; d_call: TRBD2; cdr3_nt: TGCGCCAGCAGCTTGGCGGCTAGCGGAATGGGAACAGATACGCAGTATTTT; cdr3_aa: CASSLAASGMGTDTQYF
j_call: TRBJ2-1; v_call: TRBV9; clone_size: NA; d_call: NA; cdr3_nt: TGTGCCAGCAGCGTAGGGCGCACGTCCTGGAATGAGCAGTTCTTC; cdr3_aa: CASSVGRTSWNEQFF